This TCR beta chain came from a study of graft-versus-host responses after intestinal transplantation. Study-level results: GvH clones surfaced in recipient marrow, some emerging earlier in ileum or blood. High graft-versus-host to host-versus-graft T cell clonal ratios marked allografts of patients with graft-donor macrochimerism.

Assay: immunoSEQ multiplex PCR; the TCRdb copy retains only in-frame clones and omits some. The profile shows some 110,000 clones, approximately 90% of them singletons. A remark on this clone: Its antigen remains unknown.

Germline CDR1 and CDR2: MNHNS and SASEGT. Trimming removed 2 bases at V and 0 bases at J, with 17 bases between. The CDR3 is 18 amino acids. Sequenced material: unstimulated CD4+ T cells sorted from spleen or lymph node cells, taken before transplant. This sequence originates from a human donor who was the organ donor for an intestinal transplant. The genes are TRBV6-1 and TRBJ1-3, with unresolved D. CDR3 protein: CASSEWAAGASSGNTIYF. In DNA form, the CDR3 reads TGTGCCAGCAGTGAATGGGCGGCAGGCGCTAGCTCTGGAAACACCATATATTTT.